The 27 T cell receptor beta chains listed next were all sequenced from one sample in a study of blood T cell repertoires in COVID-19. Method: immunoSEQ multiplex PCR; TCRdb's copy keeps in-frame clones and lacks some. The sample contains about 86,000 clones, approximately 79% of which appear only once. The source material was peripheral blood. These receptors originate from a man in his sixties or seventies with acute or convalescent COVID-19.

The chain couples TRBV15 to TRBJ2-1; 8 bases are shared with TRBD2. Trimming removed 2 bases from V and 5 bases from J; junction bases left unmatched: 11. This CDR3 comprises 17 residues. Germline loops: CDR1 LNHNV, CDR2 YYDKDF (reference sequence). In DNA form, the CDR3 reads TGTGCCACCAGCAGACAACCACCGGGGGGGCTCGACAATGAGCAGTTCTTC. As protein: CATSRQPPGGLDNEQFF.

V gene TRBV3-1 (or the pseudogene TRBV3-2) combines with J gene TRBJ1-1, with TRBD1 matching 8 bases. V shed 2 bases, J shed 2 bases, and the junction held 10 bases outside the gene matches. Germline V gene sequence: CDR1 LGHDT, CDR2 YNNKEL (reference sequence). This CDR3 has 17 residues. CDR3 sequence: CASSQSRPTGDNTEAFF. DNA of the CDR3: TGTGCCAGCAGCCAATCACGCCCGACAGGGGACAACACTGAAGCTTTCTTT.

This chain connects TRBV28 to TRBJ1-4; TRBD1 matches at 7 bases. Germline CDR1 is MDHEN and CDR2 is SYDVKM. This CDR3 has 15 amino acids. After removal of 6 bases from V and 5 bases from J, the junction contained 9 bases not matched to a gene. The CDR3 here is CASRRGGSRNEKLFF. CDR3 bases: TGTGCCAGCAGGAGAGGGGGCAGTAGAAATGAAAAACTGTTTTTT.

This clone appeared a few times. The CDR3 protein is CASSPVSSGNTIYF. CDR3 coding DNA: TGTGCCAGCTCACCGGTGAGCTCTGGAAACACCATATATTTT. The chain combines TRBV18 with TRBJ1-3; D is uncertain. V was trimmed by 3 bases and J by 0 bases, leaving 6 bases between them. The CDR3 is made up of 14 amino acids. CDR1 and CDR2 (germline): KGHSH, LQKENI.

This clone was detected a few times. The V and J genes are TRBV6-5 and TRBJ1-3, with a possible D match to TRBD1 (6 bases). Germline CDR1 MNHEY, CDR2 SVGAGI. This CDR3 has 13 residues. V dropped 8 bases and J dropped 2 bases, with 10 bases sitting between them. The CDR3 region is CASLRGPGNTIYF. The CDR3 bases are TGTGCCAGCCTCAGGGGCCCTGGAAACACCATATATTTT.

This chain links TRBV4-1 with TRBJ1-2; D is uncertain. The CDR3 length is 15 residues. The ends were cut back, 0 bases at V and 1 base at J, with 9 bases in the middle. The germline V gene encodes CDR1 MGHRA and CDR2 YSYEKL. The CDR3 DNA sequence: TGCGCCAGCAGCCAAGAACTGTCGGGTAACTATGGCTACACCTTC. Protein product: CASSQELSGNYGYTF.

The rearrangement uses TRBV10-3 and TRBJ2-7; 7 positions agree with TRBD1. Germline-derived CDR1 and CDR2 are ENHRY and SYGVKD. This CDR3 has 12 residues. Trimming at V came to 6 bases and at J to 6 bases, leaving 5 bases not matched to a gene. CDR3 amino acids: CAISRGTSEQYV. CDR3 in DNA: TGTGCCATCAGCAGGGGGACCTCCGAGCAGTACGTC.

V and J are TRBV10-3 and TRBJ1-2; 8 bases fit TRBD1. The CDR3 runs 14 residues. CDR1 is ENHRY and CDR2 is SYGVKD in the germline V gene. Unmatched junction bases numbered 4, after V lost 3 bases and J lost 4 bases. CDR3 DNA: TGTGCCATCAGTGAACAGGGGGAGGGCTATGGCTACACCTTC. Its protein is CAISEQGEGYGYTF.

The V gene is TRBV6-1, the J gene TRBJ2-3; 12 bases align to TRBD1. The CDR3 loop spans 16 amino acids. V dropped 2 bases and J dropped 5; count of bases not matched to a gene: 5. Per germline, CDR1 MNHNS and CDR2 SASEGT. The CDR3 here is CASSESGTGGQDTQYF. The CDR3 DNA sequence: TGTGCCAGCAGTGAAAGTGGGACAGGGGGCCAAGATACGCAGTATTTT.

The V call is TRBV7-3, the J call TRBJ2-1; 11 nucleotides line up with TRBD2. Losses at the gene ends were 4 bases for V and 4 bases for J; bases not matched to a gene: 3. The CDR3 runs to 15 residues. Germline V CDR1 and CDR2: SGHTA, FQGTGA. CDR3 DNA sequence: TGTGCCAGCAGCTCTAGCGGGGGGAGGTACAATGAGCAGTTCTTC. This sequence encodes CASSSSGGRYNEQFF.

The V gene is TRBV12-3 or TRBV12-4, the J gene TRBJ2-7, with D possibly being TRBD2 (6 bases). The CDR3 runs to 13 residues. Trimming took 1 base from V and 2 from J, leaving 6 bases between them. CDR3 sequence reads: CASSLGRAYEQYV. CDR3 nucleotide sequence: TGTGCCAGCAGTTTAGGGAGGGCCTACGAGCAGTACGTC.

The CDR3 DNA follows: TGTGCCAGTAGTCCGTCGACAGGGGGGTCCTACGAGCAGTACTTC. This gives the protein CASSPSTGGSYEQYF. The chain combines TRBV19 with TRBJ2-7, with 9 bases lining up with TRBD1. Trimming removed 5 bases from V and 1 base from J; junction bases left unmatched: 6. Germline CDR1 is LNHDA and CDR2 is SQIVND (reference sequence). This CDR3 comprises 15 residues.

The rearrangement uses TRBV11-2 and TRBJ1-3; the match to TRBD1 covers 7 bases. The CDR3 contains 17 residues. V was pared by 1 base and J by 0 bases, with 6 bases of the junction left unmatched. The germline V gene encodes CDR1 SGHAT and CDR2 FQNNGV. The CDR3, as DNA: TGTGCCAGCAGCTTAGTGGGGGGACAGTTCTCTGGAAACACCATATATTTT. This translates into CASSLVGGQFSGNTIYF. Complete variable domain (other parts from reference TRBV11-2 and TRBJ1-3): EAGVAQSPRYKIIEKRQSVAFWCNPISGHATLYWYQQILGQGPKLLIQFQNNGVVDDSQLPKDRFSAERLKGVDSTLKIQPAKLEDSAVYLCASSLVGGQFSGNTIYFGEGSWLTVV.

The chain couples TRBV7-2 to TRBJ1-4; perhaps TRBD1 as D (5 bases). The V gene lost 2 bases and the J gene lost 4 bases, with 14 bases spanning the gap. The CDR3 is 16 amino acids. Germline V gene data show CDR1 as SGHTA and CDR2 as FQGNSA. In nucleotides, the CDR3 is TGTGCCAGCAGCTTATCTCCAGGGTATATTAATGAAAAACTGTTTTTT. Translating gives CASSLSPGYINEKLFF. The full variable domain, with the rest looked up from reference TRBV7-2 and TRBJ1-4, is GAGVSQSPSNKVTEKGKDVELRCDPISGHTALYWYRQSLGQGLEFLIYFQGNSAPDKSGLPSDRFSAERTGGSVSTLTIQRTQQEDSAVYLCASSLSPGYINEKLFFGSGTQLSVL.

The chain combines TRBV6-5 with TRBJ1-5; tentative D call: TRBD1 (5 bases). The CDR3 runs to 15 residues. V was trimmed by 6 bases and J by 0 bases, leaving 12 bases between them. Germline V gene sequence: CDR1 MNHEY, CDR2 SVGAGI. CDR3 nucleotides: TGTGCCAGCAGCCCCGGTAGGGGTAGCAATCAGCCCCAGCATTTT. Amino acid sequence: CASSPGRGSNQPQHF.

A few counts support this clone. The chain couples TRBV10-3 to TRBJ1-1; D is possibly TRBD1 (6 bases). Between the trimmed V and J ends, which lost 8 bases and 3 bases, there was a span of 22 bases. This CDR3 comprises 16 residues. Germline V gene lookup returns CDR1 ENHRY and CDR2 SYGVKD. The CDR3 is CAIARTEVGGDTEAFF. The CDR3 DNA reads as TGTGCCATCGCGAGAACGGAGGTAGGGGGTGACACTGAAGCTTTCTTT.

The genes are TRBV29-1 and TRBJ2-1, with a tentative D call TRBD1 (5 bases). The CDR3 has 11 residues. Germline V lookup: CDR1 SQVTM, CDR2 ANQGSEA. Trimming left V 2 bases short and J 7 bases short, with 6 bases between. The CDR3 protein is CSVEKGNEQFF. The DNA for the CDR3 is TGCAGCGTTGAAAAGGGGAATGAGCAGTTCTTC.

The CDR3 is CASSWGPGRGIAEAFF. The CDR3 nucleotides are TGTGCCAGCAGTTGGGGCCCAGGGAGGGGGATCGCTGAAGCTTTCTTT. The rearrangement joins TRBV27 to TRBJ1-1, with D possibly TRBD1 on 6 matching bases. CDR1 MNHEY and CDR2 SMNVEV come from the germline V gene (reference sequence). The CDR3 has 16 amino acids. Trimming left V 4 bases short and J 6 bases short, with 21 bases between.

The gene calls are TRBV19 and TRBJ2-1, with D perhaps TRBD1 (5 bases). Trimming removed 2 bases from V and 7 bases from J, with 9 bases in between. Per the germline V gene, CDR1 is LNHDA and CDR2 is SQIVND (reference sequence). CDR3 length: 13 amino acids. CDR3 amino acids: CASSILRGNEQFF. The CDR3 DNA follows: TGTGCCAGTAGTATACTAAGGGGAAATGAGCAGTTCTTC.

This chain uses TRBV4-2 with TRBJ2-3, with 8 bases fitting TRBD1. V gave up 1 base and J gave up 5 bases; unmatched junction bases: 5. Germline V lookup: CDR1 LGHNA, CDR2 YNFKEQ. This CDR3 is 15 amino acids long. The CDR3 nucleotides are TGTGCCAGCAGCCAAGCCCAGGGGGCGGAAGATACGCAGTATTTT. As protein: CASSQAQGAEDTQYF.

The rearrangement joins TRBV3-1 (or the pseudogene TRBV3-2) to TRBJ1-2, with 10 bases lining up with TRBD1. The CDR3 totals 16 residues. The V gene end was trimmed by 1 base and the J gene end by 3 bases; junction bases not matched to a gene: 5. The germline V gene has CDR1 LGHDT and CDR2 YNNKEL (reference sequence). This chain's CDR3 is CASSQGRDRGDYGYTF. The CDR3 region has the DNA TGTGCCAGCAGCCAAGGAAGGGACAGGGGAGACTATGGCTACACCTTC.

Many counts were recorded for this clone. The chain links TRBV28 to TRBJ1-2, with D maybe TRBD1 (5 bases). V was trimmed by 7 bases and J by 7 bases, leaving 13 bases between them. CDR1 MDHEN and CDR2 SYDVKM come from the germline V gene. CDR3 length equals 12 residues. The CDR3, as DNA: TGTGCCAGCATTACAGGTCTGGGTGGCTACACCTTC. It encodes CASITGLGGYTF.

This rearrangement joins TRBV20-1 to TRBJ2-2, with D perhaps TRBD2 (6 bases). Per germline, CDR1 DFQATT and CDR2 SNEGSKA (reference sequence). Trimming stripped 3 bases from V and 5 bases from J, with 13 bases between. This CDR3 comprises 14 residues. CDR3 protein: CSASWREGTGELFF. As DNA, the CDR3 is TGCAGTGCTAGTTGGAGGGAAGGGACCGGGGAGCTGTTTTTT.

DNA of the CDR3: TGTGCCAGCAGCGCCGACAGGGGAGGAAACACCATATATTTT. Its protein is CASSADRGGNTIYF. The chain carries TRBV7-9 and TRBJ1-3; 8 nucleotides line up with TRBD1. Germline-derived CDR1 and CDR2 are SEHNR and FQNEAQ (reference sequence). Trimming at V came to 5 bases and at J to 4 bases, leaving 4 bases not matched to a gene. The length of the CDR3 is 14 residues. The variable domain in full, completed from reference TRBV7-9 and TRBJ1-3, reads DTGVSQNPRHKITKRGQNVTFRCDPISEHNRLYWYRQTLGQGPEFLTYFQNEAQLEKSRLLSDRFSAERPKGSFSTLEIQRTEQGDSAMYLCASSADRGGNTIYFGEGSWLTVV.

Here the CDR3 DNA reads TGTGCCAGCAGGCGATATGATACGCAGTATTTT. This codes for CASRRYDTQYF. The genes are TRBV6-1 and TRBJ2-3; no firm D call. The CDR3 loop spans 11 amino acids. Germline CDR1 MNHNS, CDR2 SASEGT. The V gene lost 6 bases and the J gene lost 6 bases, with 7 bases spanning the gap.

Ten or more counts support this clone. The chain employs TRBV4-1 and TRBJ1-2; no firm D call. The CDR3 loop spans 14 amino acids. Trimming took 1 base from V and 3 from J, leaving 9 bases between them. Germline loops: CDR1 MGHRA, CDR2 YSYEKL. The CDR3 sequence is CASSQGGSHYGYTF. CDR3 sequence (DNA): TGCGCCAGCAGCCAAGGAGGCAGCCACTATGGCTACACCTTC.

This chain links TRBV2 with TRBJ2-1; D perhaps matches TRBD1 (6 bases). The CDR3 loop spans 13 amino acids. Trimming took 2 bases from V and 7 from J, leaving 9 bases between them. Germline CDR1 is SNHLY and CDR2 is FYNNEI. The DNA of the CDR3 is TGTGCCAGCAGTGAACAGGGGATGAATGAGCAGTTCTTC. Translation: CASSEQGMNEQFF. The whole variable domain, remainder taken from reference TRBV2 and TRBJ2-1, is EPEVTQTPSHQVTQMGQEVILRCVPISNHLYFYWYRQILGQKVEFLVSFYNNEISEKSEIFDDQFSVERPDGSNFTLKIRSTKLEDSAMYFCASSEQGMNEQFFGPGTRLTVL.